The TCR beta chain under discussion was sequenced for a study of blood T cell repertoires in COVID-19. For the study at large: Some COVID-19 samples were acute and others convalescent; all came from the United States, Italy and Spain.

TCRdb keeps only in-frame clones here, not all; method: immunoSEQ multiplex PCR. The top ten clones hold about 9.8% of a sample with approximately 75,000 clones, roughly 80% of them seen once. The specimen was peripheral blood. The sequence was obtained from a woman older than 75 with acute or convalescent COVID-19.

The CDR3 DNA follows: TGTGCCATCAGTGAGTCCGACACCAACTACGAGCAGTACTTC. Translated, it gives CAISESDTNYEQYF. The chain is built from TRBV10-3 and TRBJ2-7; D remains ambiguous. Deletions cut 0 bases from V and 3 bases from J, with 9 bases between. The CDR3 is 14 residues long. The V gene's germline CDR1 is ENHRY and CDR2 SYGVKD.